The 28 T cell receptor beta chains listed next were all sequenced from one sample in a study of blood T cell repertoires in COVID-19. Sequencing used immunoSEQ multiplex PCR; TCRdb keeps in-frame clones, though not all of them. The repertoire holds about 430,000 clones, nearly 90% seen once, with around 1.5% in the top ten. The sample comprised PBMCs or T cells enriched from blood (not recorded which). These receptor sequences come from a woman between 18 and 29 years old who had been exposed to COVID-19.

This clone was counted once. V and J are TRBV10-2 and TRBJ1-1; D is uncertain. Germline V gives CDR1 WSHSY, CDR2 SAAADI. This CDR3 is built from 14 residues. Trimming removed 8 bases at V and 3 bases at J, with 16 bases between. The CDR3 bases are TGCGCCAGCCAGACTAGTAGGGAAGACACTGAAGCTTTCTTT. Protein product: CASQTSREDTEAFF.

This chain uses TRBV6-6 with TRBJ2-2, with unresolved D. Trimming removed 4 bases from V and 7 bases from J, with 13 bases in between. The CDR3 length is 14 residues. Germline CDR1 MNHNY, CDR2 SVGAGI (reference sequence). CDR3 sequence reads: CASSSPFLGGELFF. CDR3 nucleotides: TGTGCCAGCAGTTCACCATTCCTAGGCGGGGAGCTGTTTTTT.

This chain uses TRBV27 with TRBJ1-1; D gene uncertain. This CDR3 has 15 amino acids. Trimming left V 5 bases short and J 3 bases short, with 16 bases between. The germline CDR1 and CDR2 sequences are MNHEY and SMNVEV (reference sequence). CDR3 nucleotides: TGTGCCAGCAGTCCGCTGGGAGGGTCGGACACTGAAGCTTTCTTT. Translated, it gives CASSPLGGSDTEAFF.

The chain couples TRBV6-6 to TRBJ2-7; 8 bases align to TRBD1. This CDR3 is built from 15 residues. The V segment lost 2 bases and the J segment 2 bases; nucleotides outside the gene matches: 5. Germline loops: CDR1 MNHNY, CDR2 SVGAGI (reference sequence). CDR3 amino acids: CASSYTSGGAYEQYF. In nucleotides, the CDR3 is TGTGCCAGCAGTTACACATCAGGGGGCGCCTACGAGCAGTACTTC.

The gene calls are TRBV6-2 or TRBV6-3 and TRBJ2-3, with no clear D. V dropped 2 bases and J dropped 0 bases, with 6 bases sitting between them. The CDR3 is 14 amino acids. Germline V lookup: CDR1 MNHEY, CDR2 SVGEGT. The CDR3 coding sequence is TGTGCCAGCAGTTACGGCGGAAGCACAGATACGCAGTATTTT. It translates to CASSYGGSTDTQYF.

The rearrangement links TRBV4-1 to TRBJ1-1, with 7 bases that match TRBD1. This CDR3 comprises 16 residues. V lost 3 bases to trimming and J lost 1 base; unmatched junction nucleotides: 8. Germline CDR1 MGHRA, CDR2 YSYEKL. The CDR3, as DNA: TGCGCCAGCAGCCATAAAAGGGACAGATCGAACACTGAAGCTTTCTTT. Protein sequence: CASSHKRDRSNTEAFF.

The chain couples TRBV30 to TRBJ1-1; D remains unclear. From germline, CDR1 is GTSNPN and CDR2 SVGIG (reference sequence). The CDR3 spans 14 residues. Trimming removed 5 bases at V and 3 bases at J, with 16 bases between. CDR3 coding DNA: TGTGCCTGGGTCAATATCGGTCGGGACACTGAAGCTTTCTTT. It encodes CAWVNIGRDTEAFF.

The sample holds a few counts of this clone. The CDR3 region is CASASSTGFYSPLHF. CDR3 sequence (DNA): TGTGCCAGCGCTAGCTCGACAGGGTTTTATTCACCCCTCCACTTT. This rearrangement joins TRBV6-5 to TRBJ1-6; TRBD1 agrees at 7 bases. The CDR3 has 15 amino acids. The germline CDR1 and CDR2 sequences are MNHEY and SVGAGI. J lost 8 bases, V lost 8 bases, and 12 bases had no gene match.

The chain links TRBV5-1 to TRBJ2-6; 7 positions match TRBD1. Per germline, CDR1 SGHRS and CDR2 YFSETQ. The CDR3 is 19 residues long. V lost 4 bases, J lost 0 bases, and 13 bases stayed unmatched. The CDR3 region is CASSHRTGSTASGANVLTF. The CDR3 nucleotides are TGCGCCAGCAGCCACCGGACAGGAAGCACCGCCTCTGGGGCCAACGTCCTGACTTTC.

This chain joins TRBV19 and TRBJ1-4, with D maybe TRBD1 (5 bases). There are 15 residues in the CDR3. V lost 4 bases, J lost 8 bases, and 17 bases lay in between. Germline lookup yields CDR1 LNHDA and CDR2 SQIVND (reference sequence). The CDR3 sequence: CASSKGFLLGEKLFF. The CDR3 DNA is TGTGCCAGTAGTAAGGGGTTCCTGCTAGGAGAAAAACTGTTTTTT. Using reference TRBV19 and TRBJ1-4 for the parts outside the CDR3, the full variable domain is DGGITQSPKYLFRKEGQNVTLSCEQNLNHDAMYWYRQDPGQGLRLIYYSQIVNDFQKGDIAEGYSVSREKKESFPLTVTSAQKNPTAFYLCASSKGFLLGEKLFFGSGTQLSVL.

J is TRBJ2-7 and V is TRBV15; 8 bases match TRBD1. J was trimmed by 2 bases and V by 1 base; bases with no gene match: 10. This CDR3 is built from 17 residues. Germline lookup yields CDR1 LNHNV and CDR2 YYDKDF (reference sequence). The DNA for the CDR3 is TGTGCCACCAGCAGAGTCCCCTCGGACAGGGCCCCCTACGAGCAGTACTTC. Protein product: CATSRVPSDRAPYEQYF. Looking up the rest from reference TRBV15 and TRBJ2-7 gives the full variable domain: DAMVIQNPRYQVTQFGKPVTLSCSQTLNHNVMYWYQQKSSQAPKLLFHYYDKDFNNEADTPDNFQSRRPNTSFCFLDIRSPGLGDTAMYLCATSRVPSDRAPYEQYFGPGTRLTVT.

This chain connects TRBV14 to TRBJ2-3, with no clear D. The V end lost 3 bases, the J end lost 6 bases, and 16 bases lay between the germline ends. In germline, CDR1 is SGHDN, CDR2 FVKESK. The CDR3 is 15 residues long. The CDR3, as DNA: TGTGCCAGCAGCCATAGAGCGCGAAGAACGGATACGCAGTATTTT. This sequence encodes CASSHRARRTDTQYF.

The chain recombines TRBV3-1 (or the pseudogene TRBV3-2) with TRBJ1-2; D is perhaps TRBD1 (6 bases). Between the trimmed V and J ends, which lost 4 bases and 8 bases, there was a span of 17 bases. CDR1 is LGHDT, CDR2 YNNKEL, per germline (reference sequence). The CDR3 runs to 14 residues. In nucleotides, the CDR3 is TGTGCCAGCAGCCCCGGACAGCCTCAACCGGGCTACACCTTC. Protein product: CASSPGQPQPGYTF.

V is TRBV7-2 and J is TRBJ2-5; 11 bases map to TRBD2. CDR1 and CDR2 (germline): SGHTA, FQGNSA. The V and J ends lost 1 base and 0 bases, in that order; junction bases with no gene match: 7. CDR3 size: 18 residues. The DNA for the CDR3 is TGTGCCAGCAGCTTAGGGCTAGCGGGGGGTACATACCAAGAGACCCAGTACTTC. Translation: CASSLGLAGGTYQETQYF.

In its sample, this clone was seen once. J is TRBJ1-6 and V is TRBV10-2; TRBD1 matches at 9 bases. CDR3 length: 18 amino acids. After removal of 2 bases from V and 5 bases from J, the junction contained 10 bases not matched to a gene. CDR1 and CDR2 from the germline V gene are WSHSY and SAAADI. The CDR3 sequence: CASSELRTGVFDNSPLHF. CDR3 nucleotide sequence: TGCGCCAGCAGTGAGCTCAGGACAGGGGTCTTTGATAATTCACCCCTCCACTTT.

The chain combines TRBV6-1 with TRBJ2-7, with 7 nucleotides matching TRBD2. This CDR3 has 16 amino acids. CDR1 and CDR2 (germline): MNHNS, SASEGT. V lost 2 bases and J lost 0; bases outside the gene matches: 7. CDR3 nucleotide sequence: TGTGCCAGCAGTGAATTGGGCGGGGGTTTCTCCTACGAGCAGTACTTC. It translates to CASSELGGGFSYEQYF.

The chain employs TRBV13 and TRBJ1-1; 8 bases are a match to TRBD1. This CDR3 has 15 amino acids. Unmatched junction bases numbered 4, after V lost 3 bases and J lost 1 base. CDR1 is PRHDT and CDR2 is FYEKMQ in the germline V gene (reference sequence). The CDR3 loop is CASSFTGGSNTEAFF. CDR3 coding DNA: TGTGCCAGCAGCTTCACAGGGGGATCGAACACTGAAGCTTTCTTT.

The V call is TRBV5-8, the J call TRBJ1-4; D is possibly TRBD1 (6 bases). CDR1 and CDR2 (germline): SGHTS, YDEGEE. This CDR3 has 12 residues. Between the trimmed V and J ends, which lost 4 bases and 10 bases, there was a span of 11 bases. The CDR3, as DNA: TGTGCCAGCAGCCGGGACATGGGAAAACTGTTTTTT. This sequence encodes CASSRDMGKLFF.

V gene TRBV29-1 combines with J gene TRBJ2-2; D unresolved. In germline, CDR1 is SQVTM, CDR2 ANQGSEA. The V gene lost 3 bases and the J gene lost 8 bases, with 7 bases spanning the gap. There are 11 residues in the CDR3. CDR3: CSVDQQGELFF. CDR3 nucleotide sequence: TGCAGCGTTGACCAACAGGGGGAGCTGTTTTTT.

The rearrangement links TRBV6-5 to TRBJ2-2; D is perhaps TRBD2 (6 bases). Germline CDR1 and CDR2: MNHEY and SVGAGI. This CDR3 region has 16 residues. V was trimmed by 0 bases and J by 2 bases, leaving 10 bases between them. In DNA form, the CDR3 reads TGTGCCAGCAGTTACTCTAGGAGGGCCAACACCGGGGAGCTGTTTTTT. Translated: CASSYSRRANTGELFF.

This sequence joins TRBV28 and TRBJ1-2; the match to TRBD1 covers 9 bases. The trim removed 5 bases at V and 4 bases at J, leaving 8 bases unmatched. Germline V gene sequence: CDR1 MDHEN, CDR2 SYDVKM. The CDR3 covers 15 residues. CDR3 sequence reads: CASSSSQGAAYGYTF. As DNA, the CDR3 is TGTGCCAGCAGTAGCTCACAGGGGGCAGCCTATGGCTACACCTTC.

The V call is TRBV11-3, the J call TRBJ2-1; 9 bases are a match to TRBD2. The CDR3 contains 15 residues. The germline gives CDR1 SGHNT, CDR2 YENEEA. The V gene end was trimmed by 2 bases and the J gene end by 4 bases; junction bases not matched to a gene: 3. CDR3 protein: CASSLWLAGYNEQFF. In nucleotides, the CDR3 is TGTGCCAGCAGCTTATGGCTAGCGGGATACAATGAGCAGTTCTTC. Supplemented by reference TRBV11-3 and TRBJ2-1, the full variable domain reads EAGVVQSPRYKIIEKKQPVAFWCNPISGHNTLYWYLQNLGQGPELLIRYENEEAVDDSQLPKDRFSAERLKGVDSTLKIQPAELGDSAVYLCASSLWLAGYNEQFFGPGTRLTVL.

As DNA, the CDR3 is TGTGCCAGCAGCCTGGTACAGGTGAACACCGGGGAGCTGTTTTTT. Residues: CASSLVQVNTGELFF. The gene calls are TRBV7-9 and TRBJ2-2; a possible D gene is TRBD1 (5 bases). V shed 5 bases and J shed 1 base, with 11 bases lying between them. The CDR3 is 15 amino acids. CDR1 SEHNR and CDR2 FQNEAQ come from the germline V gene (reference sequence).

The chain couples TRBV15 to TRBJ1-6; D not resolved. CDR3 length: 17 residues. Germline V gene lookup returns CDR1 LNHNV and CDR2 YYDKDF (reference sequence). Trimming removed 8 bases from V and 0 bases from J, with 17 bases in between. CDR3 nucleotides: TGTGCCACCTCCAAACGACTCGCAAGCTCCTATAATTCACCCCTCCACTTT. It specifies CATSKRLASSYNSPLHF.

The chain joins TRBV12-2 to TRBJ1-6. TRBV12-2 is annotated as a pseudogene. This CDR3 region has 17 residues. The CDR3 coding sequence is TGTGCAAGTCGCTTAAGTTCGGGGAGCTCCTATAATTCACCCCTCCACTTT. Translating gives CASRLSSGSSYNSPLHF.

This clone is a singleton in its sample. The rearrangement joins TRBV18 to TRBJ2-2, with 8 bases fitting TRBD2. CDR3 length equals 17 residues. Germline V gives CDR1 KGHSH, CDR2 LQKENI. The V gene end was trimmed by 4 bases and the J gene end by 0 bases; junction bases not matched to a gene: 7. The CDR3 loop is CASSLLSGGSNTGELFF. The CDR3 DNA is TGTGCCAGCTCACTTCTGAGCGGGGGCTCGAACACCGGGGAGCTGTTTTTT.

The V and J genes are TRBV13 and TRBJ1-3; D gene unclear. CDR3 length: 15 amino acids. Trimming cost V 5 bases and J 0 bases, with 11 bases left between them. Looked up from germline, CDR1 is PRHDT and CDR2 is FYEKMQ (reference sequence). CDR3 sequence: CASSLMLYSGNTIYF. The CDR3 coding sequence is TGTGCCAGCAGCCTAATGTTATACTCTGGAAACACCATATATTTT. The full variable domain, completed using reference TRBV13 and TRBJ1-3, is AAGVIQSPRHLIKEKRETATLKCYPIPRHDTVYWYQQGPGQDPQFLISFYEKMQSDKGSIPDRFSAQQFSDYHSELNMSSLELGDSALYFCASSLMLYSGNTIYFGEGSWLTVV.

This chain links TRBV28 with TRBJ1-5, with 9 bases aligning to TRBD1. The CDR3 is 16 amino acids. Germline V gene sequence: CDR1 MDHEN, CDR2 SYDVKM. V lost 6 bases and J lost 2; bases outside the gene matches: 8. The CDR3 sequence is CASRSPGQGGNQPQHF. The CDR3 DNA reads as TGTGCCAGCAGGTCGCCGGGACAGGGAGGCAATCAGCCCCAGCATTTT.